One T cell receptor beta chain is described in this entry. The data were obtained in a study of control samples from healthy donors and cancer patients. Clones were sequenced by immunoSEQ multiplex PCR, and TCRdb holds only the in-frame ones, with some missing. The sample lists 20,000 to 25,000 clones, roughly 84% occurring once. Trimming left V 3 bases short and J 0 bases short, with 14 bases between. CDR3 length equals 16 residues. CDR1 and CDR2 (germline): SGHAT, FQNNGV. This TCR came from a man in his 60s with colorectal cancer. The J gene is TRBJ1-1, the V gene TRBV11-2; D is undetermined. Sample: PBMCs. CDR3 sequence reads: CASSLPGFSMNTEAFF. The CDR3 DNA follows: TGTGCCAGCAGCTTGCCCGGGTTTTCCATGAACACTGAAGCTTTCTTT.